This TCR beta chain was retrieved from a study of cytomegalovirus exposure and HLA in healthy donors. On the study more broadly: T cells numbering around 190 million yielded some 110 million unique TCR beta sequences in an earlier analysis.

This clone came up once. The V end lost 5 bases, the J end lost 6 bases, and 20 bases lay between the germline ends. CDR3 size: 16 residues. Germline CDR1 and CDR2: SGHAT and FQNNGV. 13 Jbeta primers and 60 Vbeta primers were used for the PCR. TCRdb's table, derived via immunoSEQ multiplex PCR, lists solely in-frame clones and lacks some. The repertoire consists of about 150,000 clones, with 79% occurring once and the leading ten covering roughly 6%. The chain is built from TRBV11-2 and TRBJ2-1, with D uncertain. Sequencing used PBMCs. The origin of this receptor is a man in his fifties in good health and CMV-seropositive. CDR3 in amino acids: CASSLRVLVSGNEQFF. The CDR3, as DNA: TGTGCCAGCAGCCTACGGGTGCTAGTCAGTGGCAATGAGCAGTTCTTC.